The clone carrying this T cell receptor (beta chain) was detected only once. The source of the sample is a study of blood T cell repertoires in COVID-19. V was shortened by 7 bases and J by 4 bases, with 11 bases between the two germline ends. This CDR3 comprises 12 residues. Per the authors' pipeline: Amplification with reference gene primers provided the estimates of nucleated cell counts. The table came from immunoSEQ multiplex PCR; TCRdb's copy has only in-frame clones and leaves some out. V and J calls and clone size are as listed in that table; D and trimming were resolved from the DNA. The data show tens of thousands of clones, 70% to 90% seen once.

Sample: peripheral blood. The TCR sequence derives from an elderly woman with active or convalescent COVID-19. The genes are TRBV12-3 or TRBV12-4 and TRBJ2-7, with D perhaps matching TRBD1 (6 bases). CDR3 coding DNA: TGTGCCAGCACTCTACAGGGTTACGAGCAGTACTTC. This translates into CASTLQGYEQYF.